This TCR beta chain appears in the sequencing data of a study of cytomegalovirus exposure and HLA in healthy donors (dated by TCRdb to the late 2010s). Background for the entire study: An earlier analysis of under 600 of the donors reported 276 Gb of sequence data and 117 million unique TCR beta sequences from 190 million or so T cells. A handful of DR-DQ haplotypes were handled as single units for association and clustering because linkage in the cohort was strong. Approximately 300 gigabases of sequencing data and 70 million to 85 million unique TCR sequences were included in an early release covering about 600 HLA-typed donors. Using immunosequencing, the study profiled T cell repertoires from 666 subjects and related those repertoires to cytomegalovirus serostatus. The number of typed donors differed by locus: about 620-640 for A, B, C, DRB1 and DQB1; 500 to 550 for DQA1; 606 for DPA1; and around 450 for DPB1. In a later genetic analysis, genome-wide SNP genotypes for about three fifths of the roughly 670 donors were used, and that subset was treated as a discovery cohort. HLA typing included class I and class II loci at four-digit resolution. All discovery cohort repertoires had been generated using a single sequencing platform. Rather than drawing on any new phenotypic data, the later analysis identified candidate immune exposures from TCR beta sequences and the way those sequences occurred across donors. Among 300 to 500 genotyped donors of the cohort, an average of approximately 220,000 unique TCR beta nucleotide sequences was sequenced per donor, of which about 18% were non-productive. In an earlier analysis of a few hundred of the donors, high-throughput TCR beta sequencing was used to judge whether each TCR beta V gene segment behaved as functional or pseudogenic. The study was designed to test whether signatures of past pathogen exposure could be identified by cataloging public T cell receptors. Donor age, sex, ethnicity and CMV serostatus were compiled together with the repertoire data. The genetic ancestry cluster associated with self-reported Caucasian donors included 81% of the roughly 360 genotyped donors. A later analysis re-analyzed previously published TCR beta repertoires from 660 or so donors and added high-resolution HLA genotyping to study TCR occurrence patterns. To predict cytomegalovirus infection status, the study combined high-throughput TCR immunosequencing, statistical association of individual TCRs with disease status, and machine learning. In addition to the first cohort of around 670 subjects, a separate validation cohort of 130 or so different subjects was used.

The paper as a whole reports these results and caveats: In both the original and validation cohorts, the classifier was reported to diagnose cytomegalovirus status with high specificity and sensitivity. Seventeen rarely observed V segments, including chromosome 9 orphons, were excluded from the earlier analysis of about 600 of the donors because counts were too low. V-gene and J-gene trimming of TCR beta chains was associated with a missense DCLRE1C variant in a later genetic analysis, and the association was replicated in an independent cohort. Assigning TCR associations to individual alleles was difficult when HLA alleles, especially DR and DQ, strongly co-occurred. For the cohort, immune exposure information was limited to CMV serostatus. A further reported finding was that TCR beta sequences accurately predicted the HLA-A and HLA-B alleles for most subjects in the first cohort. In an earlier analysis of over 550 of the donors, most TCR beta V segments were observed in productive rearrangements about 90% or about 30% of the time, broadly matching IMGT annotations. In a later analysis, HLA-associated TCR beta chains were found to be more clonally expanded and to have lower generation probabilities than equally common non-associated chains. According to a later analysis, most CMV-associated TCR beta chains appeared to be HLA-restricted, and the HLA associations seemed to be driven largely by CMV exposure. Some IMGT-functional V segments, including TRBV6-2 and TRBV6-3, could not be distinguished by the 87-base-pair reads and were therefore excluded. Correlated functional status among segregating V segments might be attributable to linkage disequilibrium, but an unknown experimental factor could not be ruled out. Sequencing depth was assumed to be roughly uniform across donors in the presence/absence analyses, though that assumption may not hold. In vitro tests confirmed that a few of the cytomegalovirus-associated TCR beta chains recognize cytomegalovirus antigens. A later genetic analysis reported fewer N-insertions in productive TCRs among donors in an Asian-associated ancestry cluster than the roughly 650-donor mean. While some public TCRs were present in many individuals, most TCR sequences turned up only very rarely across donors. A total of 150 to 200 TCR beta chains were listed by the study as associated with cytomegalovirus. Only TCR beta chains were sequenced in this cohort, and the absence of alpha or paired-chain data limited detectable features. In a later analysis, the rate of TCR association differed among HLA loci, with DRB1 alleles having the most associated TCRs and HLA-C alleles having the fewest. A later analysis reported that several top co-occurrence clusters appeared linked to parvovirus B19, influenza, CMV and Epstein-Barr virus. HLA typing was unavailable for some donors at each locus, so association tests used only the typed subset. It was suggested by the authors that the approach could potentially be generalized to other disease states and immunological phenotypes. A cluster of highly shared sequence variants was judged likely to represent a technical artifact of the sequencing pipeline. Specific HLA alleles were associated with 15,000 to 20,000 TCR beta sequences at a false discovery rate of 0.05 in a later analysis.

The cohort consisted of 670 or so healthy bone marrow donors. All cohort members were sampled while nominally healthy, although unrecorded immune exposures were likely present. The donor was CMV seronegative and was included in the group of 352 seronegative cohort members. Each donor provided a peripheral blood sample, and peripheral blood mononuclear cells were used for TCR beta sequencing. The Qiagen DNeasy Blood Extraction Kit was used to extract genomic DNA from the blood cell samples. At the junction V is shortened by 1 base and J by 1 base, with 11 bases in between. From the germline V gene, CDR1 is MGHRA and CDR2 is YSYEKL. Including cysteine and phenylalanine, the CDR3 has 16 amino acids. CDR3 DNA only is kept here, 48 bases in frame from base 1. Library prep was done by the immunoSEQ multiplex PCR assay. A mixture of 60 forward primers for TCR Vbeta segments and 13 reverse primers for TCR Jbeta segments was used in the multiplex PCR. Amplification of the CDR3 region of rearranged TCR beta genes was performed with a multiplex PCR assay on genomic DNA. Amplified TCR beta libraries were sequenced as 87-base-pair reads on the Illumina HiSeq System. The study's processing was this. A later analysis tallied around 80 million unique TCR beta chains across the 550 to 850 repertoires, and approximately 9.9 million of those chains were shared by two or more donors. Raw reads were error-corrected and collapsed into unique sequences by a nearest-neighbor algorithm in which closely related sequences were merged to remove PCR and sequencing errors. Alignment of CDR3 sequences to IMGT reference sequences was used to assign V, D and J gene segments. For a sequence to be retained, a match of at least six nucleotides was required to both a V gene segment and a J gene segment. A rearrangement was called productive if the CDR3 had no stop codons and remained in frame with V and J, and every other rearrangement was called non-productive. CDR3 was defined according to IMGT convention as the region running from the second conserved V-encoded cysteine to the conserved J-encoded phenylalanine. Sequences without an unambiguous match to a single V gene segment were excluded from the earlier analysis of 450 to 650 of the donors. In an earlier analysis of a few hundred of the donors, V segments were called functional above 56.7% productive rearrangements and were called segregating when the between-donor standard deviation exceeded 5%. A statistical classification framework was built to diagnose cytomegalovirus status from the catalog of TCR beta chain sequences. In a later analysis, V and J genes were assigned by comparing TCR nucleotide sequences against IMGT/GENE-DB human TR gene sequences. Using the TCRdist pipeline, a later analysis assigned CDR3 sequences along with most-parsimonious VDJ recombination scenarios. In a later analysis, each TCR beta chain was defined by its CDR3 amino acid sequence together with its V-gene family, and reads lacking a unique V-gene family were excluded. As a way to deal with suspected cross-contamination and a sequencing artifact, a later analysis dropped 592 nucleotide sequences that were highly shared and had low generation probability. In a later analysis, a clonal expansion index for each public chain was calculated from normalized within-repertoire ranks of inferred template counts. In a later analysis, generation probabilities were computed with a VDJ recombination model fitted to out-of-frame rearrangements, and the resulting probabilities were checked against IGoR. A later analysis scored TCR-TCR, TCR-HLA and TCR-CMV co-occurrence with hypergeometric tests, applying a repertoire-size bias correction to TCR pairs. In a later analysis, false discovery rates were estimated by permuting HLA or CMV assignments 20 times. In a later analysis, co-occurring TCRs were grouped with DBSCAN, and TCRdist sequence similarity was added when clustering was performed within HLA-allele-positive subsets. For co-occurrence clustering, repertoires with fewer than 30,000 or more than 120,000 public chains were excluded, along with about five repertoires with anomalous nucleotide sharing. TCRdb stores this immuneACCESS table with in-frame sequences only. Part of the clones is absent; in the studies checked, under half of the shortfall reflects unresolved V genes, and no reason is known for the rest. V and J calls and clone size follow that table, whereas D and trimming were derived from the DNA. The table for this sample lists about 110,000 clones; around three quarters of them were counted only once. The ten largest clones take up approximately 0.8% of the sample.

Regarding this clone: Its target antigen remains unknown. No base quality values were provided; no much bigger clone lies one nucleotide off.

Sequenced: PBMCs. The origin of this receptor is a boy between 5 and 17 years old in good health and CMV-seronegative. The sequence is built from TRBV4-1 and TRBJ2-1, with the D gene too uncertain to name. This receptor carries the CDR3 CASSQGFAESYNEQFF. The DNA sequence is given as TGCGCCAGCAGCCAAGGCTTCGCGGAGTCCTACAATGAGCAGTTCTTC.